The clone carrying this T cell receptor (beta chain) turned up a few times. Its specificity is unknown. The junction departs from germline at one end; a sequencing error may be responsible. This entry is derived from a study of tumor-infiltrating lymphocytes in primary liver carcinoma. Germline V gives CDR1 MGHRA, CDR2 YSYEKL. The CDR3 extends over 17 amino acids. Regarding the study as a whole: Tumor-adjacent and tumor-blood pairs shared a smaller degree of overlap than tumor region pairs.

The authors made TCR beta cDNA from 500 to 600 ng total RNA with a constant-region primer. Three rounds of nested multiplex PCR with slightly modified ARM-PCR produced TCR beta libraries. The first two PCR rounds used TRBV1-TRBV30 primers with a Cbeta primer, roughly 10 cycles each. TCRdb re-called the multiplex PCR reads through MiXCR, storing one row per CDR3 protein. The data show 300,000 to 350,000 distinct CDR3 sequences, with 65% seen just once and approximately 5.9% held by the top ten. The blood RNA (from unsorted whole blood) was obtained, and germline DNA was also extracted. Patients were treatment-naive with chronic HBV infection.

The sequencing input was peripheral blood. V gene TRBV4-1 combines with J gene TRBJ2-1, with 11 bases matching TRBD2. This sequence was found in a man aged 40-50 years with primary liver carcinoma and hepatitis B virus infection. As DNA, the CDR3 is TGCGCCAGCAGCTACGACCTGACTAGCGGGAAAAGGGATGCGCAGCTCTTC. It codes for CASSYDLTSGKRDAQLF.